This entry lists 18 T cell receptor beta chains sequenced from one sample in a study of T cell clones after liver transplantation. The repertoire was sequenced with immunoSEQ multiplex PCR; TCRdb's copy has only in-frame clones and lacks some. This table has tens of thousands of clones, around 84% appearing once. The sample here was CD4+ T cells from blood, taken roughly 48 months after liver transplant. The receptors were sampled from a human patient who received a liver transplant. Some of the T cells might come from the graft donor.

The gene calls are TRBV28 and TRBJ1-5; TRBD1 is a possible D gene (6 bases). Trimming stripped 7 bases from V and 5 bases from J, with 15 bases between. The V gene's germline CDR1 is MDHEN and CDR2 SYDVKM. The CDR3 loop spans 14 amino acids. The CDR3: CASTQQGSDQPQHF. For the CDR3, the DNA is TGTGCCAGCACCCAACAGGGATCGGATCAGCCCCAGCATTTT.

The chain links TRBV6-1 to TRBJ2-5; no firm D call. The CDR3 extends over 13 amino acids. V shed 7 bases and J shed 3 bases, with 12 bases lying between them. The germline CDR1 and CDR2 sequences are MNHNS and SASEGT. The CDR3: CASITWAKETQYF. The CDR3 region has the DNA TGTGCCAGCATTACCTGGGCGAAAGAGACCCAGTACTTC.

V gene TRBV4-3 combines with J gene TRBJ2-6, with 7 positions matching TRBD1. With 5 bases clipped from V and 3 bases from J, the junction kept 7 bases outside the gene matches. The CDR3 is made up of 16 amino acids. Per germline, CDR1 LGHNA and CDR2 YSLEER. CDR3 amino acids: CASSDEGANGANVLTF. The DNA of the CDR3 is TGCGCCAGCAGCGATGAGGGGGCGAATGGGGCCAACGTCCTGACTTTC.

The chain couples TRBV28 to TRBJ2-3; 12 positions agree with TRBD2. CDR3 length equals 16 residues. Germline-derived CDR1 and CDR2 are MDHEN and SYDVKM. Trimming removed 5 bases from V and 4 bases from J; junction bases left unmatched: 7. The CDR3 sequence: CASSDGTSGFADTQYF. The CDR3 nucleotides read TGTGCCAGCAGTGACGGGACTAGCGGGTTCGCAGATACGCAGTATTTT.

V gene TRBV30 combines with J gene TRBJ2-7; D is ambiguous. Germline-derived CDR1 and CDR2 are GTSNPN and SVGIG (reference sequence). The V gene lost 1 base and the J gene lost 2 bases, with 3 bases spanning the gap. The CDR3 length is 11 residues. The CDR3 region has the DNA TGTGCCTGGAGTGCTACCTACGAGCAGTACTTC. It is translated as CAWSATYEQYF.

The V call is TRBV5-5, the J call TRBJ1-4; D is unclear. Germline CDR1 reads SGHKS; CDR2 reads YYEKEE (reference sequence). Between the trimmed V and J ends, which lost 2 bases and 2 bases, there was a span of 10 bases. The CDR3 has 15 residues. CDR3 sequence: CASSFLSNTNEKLFF. The CDR3 region has the DNA TGTGCCAGCAGCTTCCTCAGTAACACTAATGAAAAACTGTTTTTT.

With respect to this clone: The sample contains more than one DNA sequence encoding this CDR3. The chain uses TRBV18 and TRBJ1-2, with 10 bases lining up with TRBD1. Germline loops: CDR1 KGHSH, CDR2 LQKENI. The CDR3 loop spans 13 amino acids. Trimming cost V 3 bases and J 5 bases; bases outside gene matches: 0. CDR3 in amino acids: CASSPDRGYGYTF. The CDR3 DNA is TGTGCCAGCTCACCGGACAGGGGGTATGGCTACACCTTC.

J is TRBJ1-4 and V is TRBV7-9; D possibly corresponds to TRBD1 (5 bases). Trimming removed 5 bases at V and 8 bases at J, with 15 bases between. This CDR3 has 14 amino acids. The germline CDR1 and CDR2 sequences are SEHNR and FQNEAQ (reference sequence). The CDR3 protein is CASSLRDQGEKLFF. CDR3 DNA: TGTGCCAGCAGCCTCCGGGACCAAGGGGAAAAACTGTTTTTT.

The chain carries TRBV5-4 and TRBJ2-1; D is uncertain. The germline CDR1 and CDR2 sequences are SGHNT and YYREEE (reference sequence). V lost 4 bases and J lost 0, with 14 bases in between. CDR3 size: 16 residues. The CDR3 sequence: CASSERTPSSYNEQFF. As DNA, the CDR3 is TGTGCCAGCAGCGAGAGGACGCCCAGCTCCTACAATGAGCAGTTCTTC. The whole variable domain, remainder taken from reference TRBV5-4 and TRBJ2-1, is ETGVTQSPTHLIKTRGQQVTLRCSSQSGHNTVSWYQQALGQGPQFIFQYYREEENGRGNFPPRFSGLQFPNYSSELNVNALELDDSALYLCASSERTPSSYNEQFFGPGTRLTVL.

This chain joins TRBV5-4 and TRBJ2-5, with D perhaps TRBD1 (6 bases). The CDR3 is 14 residues long. Per the germline V gene, CDR1 is SGHNT and CDR2 is YYREEE (reference sequence). Trimming removed 3 bases at V and 2 bases at J, with 11 bases between. This chain's CDR3 is CASSSYREQETQYF. DNA of the CDR3: TGTGCCAGCAGCTCCTACAGGGAACAAGAGACCCAGTACTTC.

The J gene is TRBJ2-1, the V gene TRBV7-2; 10 bases are a match to TRBD2. V trimming: 5 bases; J trimming: 8 bases; junction bases outside the gene matches: 18. The CDR3 length is 18 residues. In germline, CDR1 is SGHTA, CDR2 FQGNSA. CDR3 protein: CASSGPPSGSHRFDEQFF. The CDR3 bases are TGTGCCAGCAGCGGACCTCCTAGCGGGAGTCATCGGTTCGATGAGCAGTTCTTC.

This chain connects TRBV2 to TRBJ2-7; 10 bases map to TRBD1. J lost 1 base, V lost 8 bases, and 5 bases had no gene match. CDR3 size: 14 residues. The germline V gene has CDR1 SNHLY and CDR2 FYNNEI. CDR3 protein: CASDRDRGSYEQYF. CDR3 in DNA: TGTGCCAGCGACCGGGACAGGGGTTCCTACGAGCAGTACTTC. Full variable domain (rest looked up from reference TRBV2 and TRBJ2-7): EPEVTQTPSHQVTQMGQEVILRCVPISNHLYFYWYRQILGQKVEFLVSFYNNEISEKSEIFDDQFSVERPDGSNFTLKIRSTKLEDSAMYFCASDRDRGSYEQYFGPGTRLTVT.

The CDR3 here is CASSSTGLTNEKLFF. The CDR3 DNA is TGTGCCAGCAGCTCAACAGGGTTGACTAATGAAAAACTGTTTTTT. J is TRBJ1-4 and V is TRBV5-6, with D possibly matching TRBD1 (6 bases). CDR3 length equals 15 residues. The V gene lost 3 bases and the J gene lost 2 bases, with 11 bases spanning the gap. Germline lookup yields CDR1 SGHDT and CDR2 YYEEEE.

In this sample, this clone turned up once. V is TRBV9 and J is TRBJ1-5; 10 bases agree with TRBD1. With 4 bases clipped from V and 1 base from J, the junction kept 8 bases outside the gene matches. Germline V CDR1 and CDR2: SGDLS, YYNGEE. The CDR3 is made up of 17 amino acids. The DNA for the CDR3 is TGTGCCAGCAGCCCGGGACAGGGGAGTTTCAGCAATCAGCCCCAGCATTTT. Protein sequence: CASSPGQGSFSNQPQHF.

The chain uses TRBV7-2 and TRBJ2-5, with D perhaps TRBD2 (5 bases). Germline loops: CDR1 SGHTA, CDR2 FQGNSA. This CDR3 is built from 17 residues. The germline V and J ends were trimmed by 2 bases and 1 base, with 17 bases remaining between them. Here the CDR3 reads CASSLPKGVRGQETQYF. The CDR3 DNA reads as TGTGCCAGCAGCTTACCTAAGGGAGTTCGGGGCCAAGAGACCCAGTACTTC.

Here the CDR3 reads CASSPTRDEQFF. Here the CDR3 DNA reads TGTGCCAGCAGCCCAACGCGGGATGAGCAGTTCTTC. The rearrangement uses TRBV7-9 and TRBJ2-1, with D tentatively TRBD2 (5 bases). Germline CDR1 and CDR2: SEHNR and FQNEAQ (reference sequence). Deletions cut 5 bases from V and 8 bases from J, with 10 bases between. The CDR3 is 12 residues long.

This rearrangement joins TRBV9 to TRBJ2-3; D not certain. Per the germline V gene, CDR1 is SGDLS and CDR2 is YYNGEE. V was clipped by 0 bases and J by 0 bases, with 5 bases between them. The CDR3 loop spans 14 amino acids. CDR3 in amino acids: CASSVDPSTDTQYF. For the CDR3, the DNA is TGTGCCAGCAGCGTAGATCCTAGCACAGATACGCAGTATTTT.

This chain connects TRBV2 to TRBJ2-1; perhaps TRBD2 as D (7 bases). This CDR3 has 15 amino acids. Germline assignment: CDR1 SNHLY and CDR2 FYNNEI. V shed 7 bases and J shed 7 bases, with 20 bases lying between them. CDR3 bases: TGTGCCAGCACCCCAGCCCGGGGGGCAGGTAATGAGCAGTTCTTC. Translation: CASTPARGAGNEQFF.